This T cell receptor beta chain appears in the sequencing data of a study of blood T cells in healthy people across ages. Only a few counts were recorded for this clonotype. Its antigen is currently unknown. Study outcomes and limitations: Expanded clonotype changes were possibly confounded by unknown donor CMV status.

Primers used in a second PCR of about 7 to 12 cycles were a sample-barcoded 5' primer and a J-beta primer mix. A template-switch adaptor with 12 random nucleotides tagged each cDNA molecule. TCRdb recomputed calls from the 5' RACE reads with MiXCR, one row per CDR3 protein. The sample yields 920,000 or so distinct CDR3 sequences, around 45% seen once. V trimming: 3 bases; J trimming: 4 bases; junction bases outside the gene matches: 1. The CDR3 is 12 amino acids. The V gene's germline CDR1 is SQVTM and CDR2 ANQGSEA. Ten milliliters of peripheral blood were drawn from each donor into EDTA-treated tubes. Isolation per sample recovered at least 7 million PBMCs.

This TCR was recovered from a woman aged 55 to 70 in good health. Source material: blood. The chain carries TRBV29-1 and TRBJ1-2; 8 bases align to TRBD1. For the CDR3, the DNA is TGCAGCGTTGACGGGACAGGCTATGGCTACACCTTC. It yields the protein CSVDGTGYGYTF.